These T cell receptor beta chains were read from a single sample in a study of blood T cell repertoires in COVID-19. The assay was immunoSEQ multiplex PCR, and TCRdb's table has in-frame clones only and misses some. This sample has over 50,000 clones, with approximately 72% found just once. What was sequenced was peripheral blood. Receptors were obtained from a woman in her 70s with COVID-19, enrolled during active disease. Each CDR3 is given with its conserved first and last residue. The order of the fields is D gene, clone size, J gene, V gene, CDR3 DNA, CDR3 protein. A D gene is named only where the DNA matches it firmly. A row's size may be missing; if present it is once, few, many or a size class.

>TRBD1|few|TRBJ1-5|TRBV6-2/TRBV6-3
TGTGCCAGCAGTTACGGTCCGGGACAGGTGCTCGGAAATCAGCCCCAGCATTTT
CASSYGPGQVLGNQPQHF
>NA|NA|TRBJ1-1|TRBV25-1
TGTGCCAGCCGCTGGATGGGGGGGGGCAGGGCCACTGAAGCTTTCTTT
CASRWMGGGRATEAFF
>TRBD1|NA|TRBJ1-6|TRBV14
TGTGCCAGCAGCCGGGGACAGGGGGCAATTAATTCACCCCTCCACTTT
CASSRGQGAINSPLHF
>TRBD1|few|TRBJ2-1|TRBV5-5
TGTGCCAGCAGCTTGGTCGGACAGGGGGCGGGTGAGCAGTTCTTC
CASSLVGQGAGEQFF
>TRBD1|NA|TRBJ1-1|TRBV6-5
TGTGCCAGCAGACTACTGACAGGGGGGAGCACTGAAGCTTTCTTT
CASRLLTGGSTEAFF
>NA|NA|TRBJ2-2|TRBV19
TGTGCCAGTAGTAGCACAGGGCTACCGAACACCGGGGAGCTGTTTTTT
CASSSTGLPNTGELFF
>TRBD2|NA|TRBJ2-5|TRBV2
TGTGCCAGCAACCAATTGGGGGGGGAGACCCAGTACTTC
CASNQLGGETQYF
>NA|NA|TRBJ1-3|TRBV18
TGTGCCAGCTCACCCCTCCCCCAGGGTGTTGGAAACACCATATATTTT
CASSPLPQGVGNTIYF
>NA|NA|TRBJ1-2|TRBV13
TGTGCCAGCAGCTTAAGACAGGTGTGGAGGGGCTACACCTTC
CASSLRQVWRGYTF
>TRBD1|NA|TRBJ1-5|TRBV2
TGTGCCAGCAGTAAACAGGGGCAGGATCAGCCCCAGCATTTT
CASSKQGQDQPQHF
>TRBD2|NA|TRBJ2-3|TRBV7-2
TGTGCCAGCGGAACTAGCGGGGCCACAGATACGCAGTATTTT
CASGTSGATDTQYF
>NA|NA|TRBJ2-3|TRBV2
TGTGCCAGCAGTGGACCAGGGGCAGCCGTTAACACAGATACGCAGTATTTT
CASSGPGAAVNTDTQYF
>NA|NA|TRBJ1-6|TRBV6-1
TGTGCCAGCAGTGAAGCGCGACGGGGGGGGATCTTGAATTCACCCCTCCACTTT
CASSEARRGGILNSPLHF
>NA|NA|TRBJ2-1|TRBV7-8
TGTGCCAGCAGCTTAAAGAGGGGGGGGAACTACAATGAGCAGTTCTTC
CASSLKRGGNYNEQFF
>NA|once|TRBJ2-1|TRBV7-9
TGTGCCAGCAGCTTAGCTAACAACAATGAGCAGTTCTTC
CASSLANNNEQFF
>NA|NA|TRBJ2-1|TRBV20-1
TGCAGTGCTAGAGTTTCTAATGAGCAGTTCTTC
CSARVSNEQFF
>NA|NA|TRBJ2-5|TRBV12-2
TGTGCAAGTCGCTTAGCCCCGGGACTAGCGGGGGGGGAACAAGAGACCCAGTACTTC
CASRLAPGLAGGEQETQYF
>NA|NA|TRBJ1-2|TRBV12-3/TRBV12-4
TGTGCCAGCAGCCCCCGGGTCGGAGATGGCTACACCTTC
CASSPRVGDGYTF
>TRBD1|NA|TRBJ1-1|TRBV5-1
TGCGCCAGCAGCCTCCAGGGGGCTGGTATCGGCACTGAAGCTTTCTTT
CASSLQGAGIGTEAFF
>NA|NA|TRBJ2-5|TRBV12-3/TRBV12-4
TGTGCCAGCAGTTTCTCTTTTAAGACCCAGTACTTC
CASSFSFKTQYF
>NA|NA|TRBJ1-5|TRBV6-2/TRBV6-3
TGTGCCAGCAGCCCACCCGGGGGTAGCAATCAGCCCCAGCATTTT
CASSPPGGSNQPQHF
>NA|NA|TRBJ1-1|TRBV6-2/TRBV6-3
TGTGCCAGCAGCCCCGCGGGGACGACTGAAGCTTTCTTT
CASSPAGTTEAFF